This T cell receptor (beta chain) was found in a study of blood T cell repertoires in COVID-19. About the research overall: The cDNA or gDNA used as material had been derived from T cells, B-cell-depleted T cells, or PBMCs.

Profiling relied on immunoSEQ multiplex PCR, and the TCRdb table lists in-frame clones only, not all of them. This table has 200,000 to 250,000 clones, approximately 90% appearing once. The sequencing input was peripheral blood. This sequence originates from a man aged 50-60 years with acute or convalescent COVID-19.

CDR3 loop: CAGRDRGPTDTQYF. CDR3 DNA sequence: TGTGCCGGCCGGGACAGGGGGCCTACAGATACGCAGTATTTT. The chain has TRBV6-5 and TRBJ2-3, with 12 bases aligning to TRBD1. The junction had 6 bases not matched to a gene; V was cut back by 11 bases and J by 3 bases. Germline CDR1 and CDR2: MNHEY and SVGAGI. This CDR3 contains 14 residues.